This TCR beta chain came from a study of blood T cell repertoires in COVID-19. For the study at large: Nucleic acid was either cDNA or gDNA, and it came from T cells, B-cell-depleted T cells, or PBMCs.

Original methodology: Amplification from reference gene primers served as the basis for estimated nucleated cell counts. The protocol was immunoSEQ multiplex PCR, while the TCRdb copy is restricted to in-frame clones and leaves out a portion. V and J calls and clone size come straight from that table; D and trimming were deduced from the DNA. Here the sample spans 60,000 to 75,000 clones, around 90% being singletons. The CDR3 extends over 19 amino acids. After removal of 2 bases from V and 1 base from J, the junction contained 13 bases not matched to a gene. Germline CDR1 and CDR2: SEHNR and FQNEAQ (reference sequence).

This chain joins TRBV7-9 and TRBJ2-2; 7 bases map to TRBD1. Sequencing used peripheral blood. The clonotype originates from a human donor in a cohort sampled during active COVID-19. CDR3 nucleotides: TGTGCCAGCAGCTTAACGGGGACAGTTGAGTACAGGAACACCGGGGAGCTGTTTTTT. As protein: CASSLTGTVEYRNTGELFF.